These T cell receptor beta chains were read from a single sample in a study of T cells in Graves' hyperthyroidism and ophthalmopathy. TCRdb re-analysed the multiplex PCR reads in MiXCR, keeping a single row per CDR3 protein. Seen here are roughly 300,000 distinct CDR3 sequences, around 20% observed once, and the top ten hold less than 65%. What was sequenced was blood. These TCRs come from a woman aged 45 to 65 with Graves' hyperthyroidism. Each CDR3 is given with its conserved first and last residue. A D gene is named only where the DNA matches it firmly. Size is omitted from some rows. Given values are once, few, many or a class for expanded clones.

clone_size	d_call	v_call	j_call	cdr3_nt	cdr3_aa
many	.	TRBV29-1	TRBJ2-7	TGCAGCGTCAGGGGAGCCTACGAGCAGTACTTC	CSVRGAYEQYF
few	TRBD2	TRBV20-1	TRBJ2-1	TGCAGTGCACTTCTAGCGGACCTCTCCTACAATGAGCAGTTCTTC	CSALLADLSYNEQFF
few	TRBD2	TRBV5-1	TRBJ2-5	TGCGCCAGCAGCGCTAGCGGGAGTTTCCAAGAGACCCAGTACTTC	CASSASGSFQETQYF
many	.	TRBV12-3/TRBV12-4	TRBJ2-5	TGTGCCAGCAGTACTACAGGGGAGGGGGAGACCCAGTACTTC	CASSTTGEGETQYF
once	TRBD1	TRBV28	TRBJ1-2	TGTGCCAGCTATCGACAGGGCTACGGCTACACCTTC	CASYRQGYGYTF
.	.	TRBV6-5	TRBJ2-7	TGTGCCAGCAGTTACGGGCAGAGCTCCTACGAGCAGTACTTC	CASSYGQSSYEQYF
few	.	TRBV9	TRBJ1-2	TGTGCCAGCAGCTCAGAGGGAGGCTACACCTTC	CASSSEGGYTF
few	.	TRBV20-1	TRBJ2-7	TGCAGTGCTAGAGATCGAAGCGGATCCTACGAGCAGTACTTC	CSARDRSGSYEQYF
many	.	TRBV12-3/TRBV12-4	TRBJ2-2	TGTGCCAGCAGCCAACCCGGGGGGAACACCGGGGAGCTGTTTTTT	CASSQPGGNTGELFF
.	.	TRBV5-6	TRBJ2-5	TGTGCCAGCAGCTTGTTCGGGGTGGCCCAGTACTTC	CASSLFGVAQYF
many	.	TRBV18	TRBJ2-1	TGTGCCAGCTCACCGGCGGATGAGCAGTTCTTC	CASSPADEQFF
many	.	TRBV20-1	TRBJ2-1	TGCAGTGCTACAACCGGGGCATCCTACAATGAGCAGTTCTTC	CSATTGASYNEQFF
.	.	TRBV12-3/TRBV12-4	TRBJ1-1	TGTGCCAGCAGTTTAATCGTGGGGAACAGGGCCACCAACACTGAAGCTTTCTTT	CASSLIVGNRATNTEAFF
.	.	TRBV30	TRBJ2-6	TGTGCCTGGAGTACAGGGTTTGGGTCTGGGGCCAACGTCCTGACTTTC	CAWSTGFGSGANVLTF
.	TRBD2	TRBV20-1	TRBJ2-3	TGCAGTGCTAAACCACTTAGCGGGAGAGGCACAGATACGCAGTATTTT	CSAKPLSGRGTDTQYF
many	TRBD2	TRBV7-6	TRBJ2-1	TGTGCCAGCAGCTTAACGGGGGGGCCGGACAATGAGCAGTTCTTC	CASSLTGGPDNEQFF
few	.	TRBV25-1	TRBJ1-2	TGTGCCAGCAGGGGTTACTATGGCTACACCTTC	CASRGYYGYTF
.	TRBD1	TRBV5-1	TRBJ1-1	TGCGCCAGCAGCTCGTTGGGAGGGGGCAACACTGAAGCTTTCTTT	CASSSLGGGNTEAFF
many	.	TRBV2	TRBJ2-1	TGTGCCAGCGCCCTGTGGAGATACAATGAGCAGTTCTTC	CASALWRYNEQFF
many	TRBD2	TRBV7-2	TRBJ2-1	TGTGCCAGCAGCTCCCGAGCGGGAGGGCCCTACAATGAGCAGTTCTTC	CASSSRAGGPYNEQFF
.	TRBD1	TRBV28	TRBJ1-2	TGTGCCAGCACCCCCGGGACAGGGCTTTTTAAATTTTATGGCTACACCTTC	CASTPGTGLFKFYGYTF
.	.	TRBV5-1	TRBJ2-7	TGCGCCAGCAGATATGACAGAAACGAGCAGTACTTC	CASRYDRNEQYF